This T cell receptor beta chain derives from a study of blood T cell repertoires in COVID-19. Repertoires were generated with immunoSEQ multiplex PCR, while TCRdb's copy carries only in-frame clones and drops some. This table holds fewer than 400,000 clones, more than 75% found once. The ends were cut back, 0 bases at V and 0 bases at J, with 10 bases in the middle. CDR1 is SGHRS, CDR2 YFSETQ, per germline. The CDR3 runs 15 residues. This TCR was recovered from a human donor in a cohort sampled during active COVID-19. This chain links TRBV5-1 with TRBJ2-7; tentatively, D is TRBD1 (5 bases). The specimen was peripheral blood. The CDR3 nucleotides are TGCGCCAGCAGCTTGGAGGCAGGGCACTCCTACGAGCAGTACTTC. Its protein product is CASSLEAGHSYEQYF.